This T cell receptor (beta chain) was recovered during a study of T cells after posttransplantation cyclophosphamide (dated by TCRdb to 2016 to 2018). Study-wide context: T cell repertoire reconstitution was tracked by TRB sequencing after myeloablative bone marrow transplantation in which posttransplantation cyclophosphamide was used as GVHD prophylaxis. Public TRB sequences were queried against a database of over 3,000 sequences associated with responses to pathogens, tumor antigens, self-antigens and alloantigens. Because TRA and TRB clonality correlated tightly in about 10 samples, later TCR analyses were limited to TRB. In 3 patients, up to about 3 additional blood samples taken between 2 and 5.2 years after transplant also underwent TRB sequencing, as did pretransplant blood from several patients. Blood from all 30 or so PTCy patients who had 1-year posttransplant specimens underwent TRB sequencing. Samples from about 35 PTCy-treated patients, along with samples from roughly 15 of their related bone marrow donors, underwent antigen receptor sequencing.

The CDR3, cysteine through phenylalanine, is 15 amino acids long. The kept DNA is CDR3 alone, 45 bases in frame from the first base. CDR1 and CDR2 are drawn from the germline V gene (reference sequence): PRHDT, FYEKMQ. V drops 5 bases and J drops 5 bases, leaving 18 bases in between. Genomic DNA was the input for TRB sequencing, which was run either with the immunoSEQ assay at survey resolution or with the hsTCRB kit. From the authors' description of their analysis: The immunoSEQ software handled the initial read processing, while the LymphoSeq R package was used for the repertoire analyses. Clonality was calculated as 1 minus normalized Shannon entropy, and the Gini coefficient was also calculated for each TRB dataset. Phenotypes of unsorted samples were inferred by mapping TRB sequences from sorted subsets of the recipient or donor onto the same recipient's unsorted samples. TCRdb re-hosts the immuneACCESS table, in-frame sequences only. Its copies lack some clones; in the studies checked, an unresolved V gene accounts for under half of them, and the cause for the rest is not known. D and trimming were read from the DNA, whereas the V and J calls and clone size are those reported in that table. This sample contains approximately 25,000 clones, none of which is a singleton. The ten largest account for around 1.9% of the sample.

In light of the paper, this sample's treatment or condition label describes: high-dose cyclophosphamide on days +3 and +4 as single-agent GVHD prophylaxis. PTCy patients received busulfan and fludarabine conditioning, a related or unrelated marrow graft, and cyclophosphamide on days +3 and +4. The PTCy-treated patients were enrolled in a prospective multi-institutional clinical trial. Peripheral blood and bone marrow mononuclear cells were isolated by Ficoll-Hypaque density centrifugation and cryopreserved. General study outcomes and caveats: The TRB repertoires of T cells infiltrating skin or the GI tract showed only limited overlap with the TRB repertoires found in blood. Across more than 35 patients, recipient CMV seropositivity and CMV reactivation were highly associated with TRB clonality; PTCy diversity was similar to CNI/methotrexate controls. Donor-recipient similarity was low at 1-2 months but rose over the first year, and later blood repertoires were often dominated by donor CD8+ memory clones.

This clone was recorded many times. The antigen it binds to is not known. No much larger clone exists at a distance of one base, and base qualities are not known. The receptor chain draws on TRBV13 and TRBJ1-2; a tentative D match to TRBD1 spans 5 bases. The sequence came from a young adult male patient who received an allogeneic stem cell transplant from a related donor, was CMV-positive, and had no GVHD. Some T cells seen after a transplant may have their origin in the graft donor. The material sequenced was PBMCs, taken after allogeneic stem cell transplant with posttransplant cyclophosphamide. The bases are TGTGCCAGCAGCATCCAGACAGAAACCCTATATGGCTACACCTTC. The encoded protein is CASSIQTETLYGYTF.